One sample yielded the 20 T cell receptor beta chains listed below, sequenced in a study of blood T cell repertoires in COVID-19. Repertoires were generated with immunoSEQ multiplex PCR, while TCRdb's copy carries only in-frame clones and drops some. The sample yields fewer than 50,000 clones, around nine tenths seen once. The source material was peripheral blood. These receptors were collected from a man aged 50-60 years with active COVID-19.

The chain joins TRBV5-1 to TRBJ2-7; 12 positions match TRBD1. J gave up 5 bases and V 4 bases, and 7 bases lay outside the gene matches. The CDR3 loop spans 15 amino acids. CDR1 is SGHRS, CDR2 YFSETQ, per germline. The chain's CDR3 is CASSLGGTGGDEQYF. As DNA, the CDR3 is TGCGCCAGCAGCCTCGGGGGGACAGGGGGCGACGAGCAGTACTTC.

This rearrangement joins TRBV4-1 to TRBJ1-5; 10 nucleotides align to TRBD1. The ends lost 0 bases at V and 6 bases at J; junction bases unmatched: 2. The CDR3 loop spans 15 amino acids. Germline V gene lookup returns CDR1 MGHRA and CDR2 YSYEKL. Written as DNA, the CDR3 is TGCGCCAGCAGCCAAGACCGGACAGGGGGTCAGCCCCAGCATTTT. Residues: CASSQDRTGGQPQHF.

The chain uses TRBV5-4 and TRBJ1-6; D not resolved. The ends were cut back, 1 base at V and 6 bases at J, with 11 bases in the middle. Germline lookup yields CDR1 SGHNT and CDR2 YYREEE (reference sequence). CDR3 length: 15 residues. The CDR3 spells CASSLLAESNSPLHF. DNA of the CDR3: TGTGCCAGCAGCTTGTTAGCAGAATCTAATTCACCCCTCCACTTT.

V gene TRBV24-1 combines with J gene TRBJ2-3, with 9 bases that match TRBD2. The CDR3 runs 16 residues. Germline lookup yields CDR1 KGHDR and CDR2 SFDVKD. J lost 2 bases, V lost 3 bases, and 5 bases had no gene match. The CDR3 DNA follows: TGTGCCACCAGTGATACTGGCGGGAGGGCCACAGATACGCAGTATTTT. It yields the protein CATSDTGGRATDTQYF.

The chain employs TRBV7-2 and TRBJ2-3; 9 nucleotides match TRBD1. V lost 4 bases, J lost 6 bases, and 11 bases stayed unmatched. Germline-derived CDR1 and CDR2 are SGHTA and FQGNSA. The CDR3 has 16 amino acids. The CDR3 sequence: CASSSGTGRRADTQYF. The CDR3 region has the DNA TGTGCCAGCAGCTCTGGGACAGGGAGACGGGCGGATACGCAGTATTTT.

This clone was recorded a few times. This chain connects TRBV3-1 (or the pseudogene TRBV3-2) to TRBJ2-7, with 7 bases lining up with TRBD1. Germline V gives CDR1 LGHDT, CDR2 YNNKEL (reference sequence). CDR3 length: 16 residues. V trimming: 0 bases; J trimming: 5 bases; junction bases outside the gene matches: 10. The CDR3 bases are TGTGCCAGCAGCCAAGATTCGGGACAGTACTTCCACGAGCAGTACTTC. Translated: CASSQDSGQYFHEQYF.

This clone has just one count. The chain uses TRBV30 and TRBJ2-7, with D unclear. The germline V gene has CDR1 GTSNPN and CDR2 SVGIG (reference sequence). V was cut by 6 bases and J by 3 bases, with 12 bases left in between. CDR3 length: 12 residues. The CDR3, as DNA: TGTGCCTGCCGATCAGAAAACTACGAGCAGTACTTC. Its translation is CACRSENYEQYF. Combining the CDR3 with reference TRBV30 and TRBJ2-7 gives the whole variable domain SQTIHQWPATLVQPVGSPLSLECTVEGTSNPNLYWYRQAAGRGLQLLFYSVGIGQISSEVPQNLSASRPQDRQFILSSKKLLLSDSGFYLCACRSENYEQYFGPGTRLTVT.

The rearrangement links TRBV6-6 to TRBJ1-2, with D unresolved. This CDR3 has 12 amino acids. Germline V gives CDR1 MNHNY, CDR2 SVGAGI (reference sequence). Trimming took 4 bases from V and 6 from J, leaving 9 bases between them. The CDR3 is CASSSLLDGYTF. The CDR3 DNA reads as TGTGCCAGCAGTTCCCTCCTCGATGGCTACACCTTC.

On this clone itself: Other DNA sequences in this specimen translate into the identical CDR3. V and J are TRBV6-1 and TRBJ1-3; D gene uncertain. The CDR3 runs to 15 residues. Germline V gives CDR1 MNHNS, CDR2 SASEGT. V was pared by 0 bases and J by 2 bases, with 8 bases between. Here the CDR3 reads CASSEAGGTGNTIYF. CDR3 DNA: TGTGCCAGCAGTGAAGCAGGAGGGACTGGAAACACCATATATTTT.

This chain links TRBV7-3 with TRBJ2-3, with D possibly being TRBD2 (6 bases). This CDR3 has 14 amino acids. The V end lost 3 bases, the J end lost 2 bases, and 9 bases lay between the germline ends. Germline loops: CDR1 SGHTA, CDR2 FQGTGA. CDR3 sequence: CASSFGGITDTQYF. CDR3 sequence (DNA): TGTGCCAGCAGCTTTGGGGGGATCACAGATACGCAGTATTTT.

The chain employs TRBV19 and TRBJ2-6, with D tentatively TRBD1 (5 bases). The CDR3 totals 16 residues. V was pared by 6 bases and J by 0 bases, with 12 bases between. Germline V gene data show CDR1 as LNHDA and CDR2 as SQIVND (reference sequence). Here the CDR3 reads CASSRDSLSGANVLTF. In DNA form, the CDR3 reads TGTGCCAGTAGCCGAGACAGCCTCTCTGGGGCCAACGTCCTGACTTTC.

In its sample, this clone was seen once. The chain uses TRBV30 and TRBJ1-2; 9 positions agree with TRBD1. The CDR3 has 11 amino acids. Germline CDR1 and CDR2: GTSNPN and SVGIG (reference sequence). Trimming removed 4 bases from V and 10 bases from J; junction bases left unmatched: 4. Here the CDR3 reads CAWTTGGYYTF. In DNA form, the CDR3 reads TGTGCCTGGACTACAGGGGGCTACTACACCTTC.

This clone appeared a single time. The CDR3: CACSVARKSPLHF. CDR3 DNA sequence: TGTGCCTGTTCAGTGGCCAGGAAGTCACCCCTCCACTTT. This chain joins TRBV6-5 and TRBJ1-6, with no clear D. Germline CDR1 and CDR2: MNHEY and SVGAGI. Trimming pared 11 bases from V and 10 bases from J, leaving 18 bases between. This CDR3 comprises 13 residues.

This chain uses TRBV15 with TRBJ2-7; 9 bases agree with TRBD1. The CDR3 loop spans 15 amino acids. Germline CDR1 is LNHNV and CDR2 is YYDKDF (reference sequence). Unmatched junction bases numbered 4, after V lost 1 base and J lost 3 bases. The CDR3 reads CATSRVPGQGYEQYF. The CDR3 region has the DNA TGTGCCACCAGCAGAGTTCCGGGACAGGGCTACGAGCAGTACTTC.

The V gene is TRBV19, the J gene TRBJ2-7; tentative D call: TRBD1 (6 bases). The CDR3 extends over 14 amino acids. The germline V gene has CDR1 LNHDA and CDR2 SQIVND (reference sequence). Trimming cost V 4 bases and J 6 bases, with 16 bases left between them. The CDR3 sequence is CASSKGQGNSEQYF. The CDR3 nucleotides read TGTGCCAGTAGTAAGGGGCAGGGGAATTCCGAGCAGTACTTC. The variable domain in full, completed from reference TRBV19 and TRBJ2-7, reads DGGITQSPKYLFRKEGQNVTLSCEQNLNHDAMYWYRQDPGQGLRLIYYSQIVNDFQKGDIAEGYSVSREKKESFPLTVTSAQKNPTAFYLCASSKGQGNSEQYFGPGTRLTVT.

Only one count was recorded for this clone. This chain connects TRBV5-1 to TRBJ1-1, with 7 bases lining up with TRBD1. V was pared by 2 bases and J by 0 bases, with 4 bases of the junction left unmatched. Per the germline V gene, CDR1 is SGHRS and CDR2 is YFSETQ. There are 15 residues in the CDR3. The CDR3 is CASSLNTGVNTEAFF. Here the CDR3 DNA reads TGCGCCAGCAGCTTAAATACAGGGGTGAACACTGAAGCTTTCTTT.

The V gene is TRBV6-6, the J gene TRBJ2-7; D possibly corresponds to TRBD2 (6 bases). This CDR3 is built from 18 residues. V gave up 5 bases and J gave up 6 bases, with 29 bases separating them. Germline values: CDR1 MNHNY, CDR2 SVGAGI (reference sequence). Written as DNA, the CDR3 is TGTGCCAGCAGTCGATTGCGTACTTGGGACTCCTCAGAAACCGAGCAGTACTTC. Amino acids: CASSRLRTWDSSETEQYF.

The chain is built from TRBV18 and TRBJ2-7; TRBD1 agrees at 10 bases. The CDR3 covers 14 residues. CDR1 is KGHSH and CDR2 is LQKENI in the germline V gene. V lost 3 bases, J lost 2 bases, and 1 base stayed unmatched. This chain's CDR3 is CASSPGTGAYEQYF. The CDR3 DNA follows: TGTGCCAGCTCACCTGGGACAGGGGCCTACGAGCAGTACTTC.

This rearrangement joins TRBV10-2 to TRBJ1-2; possible D gene TRBD1, 5 bases. The CDR3 is made up of 14 amino acids. V was cut by 4 bases and J by 4 bases, with 13 bases left in between. The V gene's germline CDR1 is WSHSY and CDR2 SAAADI. CDR3 sequence: CASSGGGTGYGYTF. CDR3 in DNA: TGCGCCAGCAGTGGGGGGGGGACGGGCTATGGCTACACCTTC.

The chain carries TRBV2 and TRBJ2-3; a weak D match, TRBD1 (6 bases). The CDR3 is 13 amino acids. From germline, CDR1 is SNHLY and CDR2 FYNNEI. V was cut by 7 bases and J by 5 bases, with 13 bases left in between. CDR3 DNA sequence: TGTGCCAGCAAACAGGGAGTTTTAGATACGCAGTATTTT. Amino acids: CASKQGVLDTQYF.